Listed below are T cell receptor beta chains from one sample, sequenced in a study of shared clonotypes between healthy human individuals. Produced via immunoSEQ multiplex PCR; TCRdb's table is partial and in-frame only. The table shows approximately 2.5 million clones, with roughly nine tenths occurring only once. The sequencing input was naive CD4+ T cells sorted from blood. Receptors were obtained from a man aged 18-30 years in good health. Both conserved end residues are part of each CDR3. A D gene is named only where the DNA matches it firmly. The size of a clone is reported for some rows only, either as once, few or many, or as a class for expanded clones.

J gene | clone size | V gene | D gene | CDR3 protein | CDR3 DNA
TRBJ2-7 | . | TRBV9 | . | CASSVELGAYEQYF | TGTGCCAGCAGCGTAGAGTTGGGAGCGTACGAGCAGTACTTC
TRBJ2-3 | . | TRBV4-1 | TRBD1 | CASSQDTGGTDTQYF | TGCGCCAGCAGCCAAGATACAGGGGGGACAGATACGCAGTATTTT
TRBJ2-1 | . | TRBV10-1 | . | CASSERGAEEQFF | TGCGCCAGCAGTGAGAGAGGGGCAGAAGAGCAGTTCTTC
TRBJ1-2 | . | TRBV5-1 | TRBD1 | CASSPISTGTGMF | TGCGCCAGCAGCCCTATTTCTACCGGGACAGGGATGTTC
TRBJ2-2 | . | TRBV21-1 | . | CASSKGPSGDTGELFF | TGTGCCAGCAGCAAAGGGCCTAGCGGAGACACCGGGGAGCTGTTTTTT
TRBJ2-5 | . | TRBV6-6 | . | CASSTQAIETQYF | TGTGCCAGCAGTACACAGGCTATCGAGACCCAGTACTTC
TRBJ2-1 | . | TRBV7-2 | . | CASSSGSRANNEQFF | TGTGCCAGCAGCTCCGGGAGCCGAGCCAACAATGAGCAGTTCTTC
TRBJ1-1 | . | TRBV7-2 | TRBD1 | CASSQLVDGTGGLNTEAFF | TGTGCCAGCAGCCAGTTAGTGGACGGGACAGGGGGCCTGAACACTGAAGCTTTCTTT
TRBJ1-6 | once | TRBV27 | . | CASSPRVTNNSPLHF | TGTGCCAGCAGTCCCAGGGTCACGAATAATTCACCCCTCCACTTT
TRBJ1-6 | . | TRBV19 | TRBD1 | CASSPGQYNSPLHF | TGTGCCAGTAGTCCGGGACAGTATAATTCACCCCTCCACTTT
TRBJ2-3 | . | TRBV5-6 | . | CASSSTPGPQYF | TGTGCCAGCAGCTCTACCCCGGGACCGCAGTATTTT
TRBJ1-2 | . | TRBV9 | . | CASSADLGRTNYGYTF | TGTGCCAGCAGCGCCGACCTTGGCAGAACCAACTATGGCTACACCTTC
TRBJ2-2 | . | TRBV5-4 | TRBD1 | CASSTPTPGQGLIGELFF | TGTGCCAGCTCGACACCTACCCCGGGACAGGGGTTGATCGGGGAGCTGTTTTTT
TRBJ2-2 | . | TRBV6-8 | TRBD2 | CASSNSGGTFHERATGELFF | TGTGCCAGTTCCAACTCCGGGGGGACCTTTCATGAAAGGGCCACCGGGGAGCTGTTTTTT
TRBJ2-1 | . | TRBV5-5 | TRBD2 | CASKPLALTYNEQFF | TGTGCCAGCAAACCACTAGCGCTTACCTACAATGAGCAGTTCTTC
TRBJ2-2 | . | TRBV5-1 | . | CASSFWGTTGELFF | TGCGCCAGCAGCTTTTGGGGTACCACCGGGGAGCTGTTTTTT
TRBJ2-3 | . | TRBV6-6 | . | CASSYSRLRSTDTQYF | TGTGCCAGCAGTTACTCGAGGTTGCGGAGCACAGATACGCAGTATTTT
TRBJ1-3 | . | TRBV2 | . | CASLTDPSGNTIYF | TGTGCCAGCCTGACGGACCCCTCTGGAAACACCATATATTTT
TRBJ2-1 | . | TRBV2 | . | CASSDGIMGGEQFF | TGTGCCAGCAGTGATGGTATCATGGGGGGTGAGCAGTTCTTC
TRBJ2-7 | . | TRBV19 | . | CASSLGYEQYF | TGTGCCAGTAGTTTGGGATACGAGCAGTACTTC
TRBJ1-5 | . | TRBV19 | . | CASTVTGGRNQPQHF | TGTGCCAGTACCGTCACCGGAGGGCGCAATCAGCCCCAGCATTTT
TRBJ2-3 | . | TRBV15 | . | CATSTLLGYGTDTQYF | TGTGCCACCAGCACCTTATTGGGGTACGGGACAGATACGCAGTATTTT
TRBJ1-5 | . | TRBV2 | TRBD1 | CASERDRGGNQPQHF | TGTGCCAGCGAAAGGGACAGGGGAGGCAATCAGCCCCAGCATTTT
TRBJ2-7 | . | TRBV10-2 | TRBD1 | CASSTWTGYEQYF | TGCGCCAGCAGTACATGGACAGGGTACGAGCAGTACTTC
TRBJ2-3 | . | TRBV9 | . | CASSPPWGEADTQYF | TGTGCCAGCAGCCCCCCTTGGGGAGAGGCAGATACGCAGTATTTT
TRBJ2-3 | . | TRBV28 | TRBD2 | CASAGGNTDTQYF | TGTGCCAGCGCGGGGGGAAACACAGATACGCAGTATTTT
TRBJ2-3 | once | TRBV5-4 | TRBD2 | CASSLGGLAGVADTQYF | TGTGCCAGCAGCTTGGGAGGACTAGCGGGAGTCGCAGATACGCAGTATTTT
TRBJ1-5 | . | TRBV5-1 | . | CASSLGQGSNQPQHF | TGCGCCAGCAGCTTGGGGCAGGGTTCAAATCAGCCCCAGCATTTT
TRBJ1-2 | . | TRBV5-1 | . | CASASTVNYGYTF | TGCGCCAGCGCCTCGACAGTAAACTATGGCTACACCTTC
TRBJ2-2 | . | TRBV5-4 | . | CASSLAGGTGELFF | TGTGCCAGCAGCTTGGCCGGAGGCACCGGGGAGCTGTTTTTT
TRBJ2-3 | . | TRBV5-1 | . | CASSFTSSTDTQYF | TGCGCCAGCAGCTTCACATCTAGCACAGATACGCAGTATTTT
TRBJ2-1 | . | TRBV27 | TRBD1 | CASSVRQGGSYNEQFF | TGTGCCAGCAGCGTAAGACAGGGGGGGTCCTACAATGAGCAGTTCTTC
TRBJ1-5 | once | TRBV2 | . | CASSDTASNQPQHF | TGTGCCAGCAGTGATACGGCTAGCAATCAGCCCCAGCATTTT
TRBJ2-5 | . | TRBV28 | TRBD2 | CASTAGGQETQYF | TGTGCCAGCACCGCGGGGGGCCAAGAGACCCAGTACTTC
TRBJ2-3 | . | TRBV5-1 | TRBD2 | CASSLEASGPTDTQYF | TGCGCCAGCAGCTTGGAGGCTAGCGGACCCACAGATACGCAGTATTTT
TRBJ2-7 | . | TRBV11-2 | TRBD2 | CASSRGLAGYEQYF | TGTGCCAGCAGCCGCGGACTAGCAGGCTACGAGCAGTACTTC
TRBJ1-4 | . | TRBV6-1 | . | CASSEAGGWDEKLFF | TGTGCCAGCAGTGAAGCAGGGGGTTGGGATGAAAAACTGTTTTTT
TRBJ1-2 | . | TRBV5-5 | . | CASSLSQGNSYGYTF | TGTGCCAGCAGCTTATCACAGGGAAACTCCTATGGCTACACCTTC
TRBJ2-3 | . | TRBV29-1 | TRBD2 | CSVEVAGGVDTQYF | TGCAGCGTTGAGGTAGCGGGGGGTGTCGATACGCAGTATTTT
TRBJ2-6 | . | TRBV2 | . | CASSTDLSGANVLTF | TGTGCCAGCAGTACGGACCTCTCTGGGGCCAACGTCCTGACTTTC
TRBJ1-6 | . | TRBV7-9 | . | CASTSWGTILDSPLHF | TGTGCCAGCACCTCCTGGGGAACTATTCTCGATTCACCCCTCCACTTT
TRBJ2-5 | . | TRBV7-2 | TRBD1 | CASSAGTGQETQYF | TGTGCCAGCAGCGCCGGGACAGGGCAAGAGACCCAGTACTTC
TRBJ2-7 | . | TRBV28 | TRBD2 | CASSVPGGASYEQYF | TGTGCCAGCAGTGTACCGGGAGGGGCCTCCTACGAGCAGTACTTC
TRBJ2-2 | once | TRBV30 | . | CAWSGHSTGELFF | TGTGCCTGGAGCGGACACTCCACCGGGGAGCTGTTTTTT
TRBJ1-6 | . | TRBV27 | . | CASSDHGNSPLHF | TGTGCCAGCAGTGACCATGGGAATTCACCCCTCCACTTT
TRBJ2-5 | . | TRBV2 | . | CASSEVGLGYETQYF | TGTGCCAGCAGTGAAGTGGGGCTGGGGTACGAGACCCAGTACTTC
TRBJ2-2 | . | TRBV4-3 | . | CASSQDPGVTGELFF | TGCGCCAGCAGCCAAGACCCGGGAGTTACCGGGGAGCTGTTTTTT
TRBJ1-1 | few | TRBV18 | . | CASSGPQNTEAFF | TGTGCCAGCTCAGGCCCGCAGAACACTGAAGCTTTCTTT
TRBJ1-5 | few | TRBV19 | . | CASSMDSNQPQHF | TGTGCCAGTAGTATGGACAGCAATCAGCCCCAGCATTTT
TRBJ2-7 | . | TRBV7-2 | . | CASSSEIGEQYF | TGTGCCAGCAGCTCGGAGATCGGTGAGCAGTACTTC
TRBJ2-1 | . | TRBV7-2 | TRBD1 | CASNRRQGALHNEQFF | TGTGCCAGCAACCGGAGACAGGGGGCCCTCCACAATGAGCAGTTCTTC
TRBJ1-2 | . | TRBV11-2 | TRBD1 | CASSLLTHRGGWRVCLF | TGTGCCAGCAGCTTACTAACGCACAGGGGAGGCTGGAGGGTCTGTCTCTTC